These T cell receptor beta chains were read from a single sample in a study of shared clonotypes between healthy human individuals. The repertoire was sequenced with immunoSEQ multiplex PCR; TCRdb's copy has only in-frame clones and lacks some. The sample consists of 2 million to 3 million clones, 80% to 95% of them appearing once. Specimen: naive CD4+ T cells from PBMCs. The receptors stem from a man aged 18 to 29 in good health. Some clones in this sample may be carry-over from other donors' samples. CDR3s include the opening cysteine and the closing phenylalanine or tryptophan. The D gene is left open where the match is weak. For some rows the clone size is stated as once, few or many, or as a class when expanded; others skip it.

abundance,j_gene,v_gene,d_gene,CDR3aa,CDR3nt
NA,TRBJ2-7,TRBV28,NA,CASMGALSYEQYF,TGTGCCAGCATGGGAGCCTTAAGCTACGAGCAGTACTTC
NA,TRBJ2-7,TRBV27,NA,CASRTLAAAPYEQYF,TGTGCCAGCAGGACCCTCGCGGCAGCCCCCTACGAGCAGTACTTC
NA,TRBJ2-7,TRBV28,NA,CASIGNSYEQYF,TGTGCCAGCATTGGCAACTCCTACGAGCAGTACTTC
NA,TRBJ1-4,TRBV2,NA,CASVIRPNPGEKLFF,TGTGCCAGCGTGATAAGACCCAACCCTGGTGAAAAACTGTTTTTT
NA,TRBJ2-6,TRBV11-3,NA,CASSLAPTRLGANVLTF,TGTGCCAGCAGCTTAGCCCCCACTAGGCTTGGGGCCAACGTCCTGACTTTC
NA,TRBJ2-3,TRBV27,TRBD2,CASGTSGRGDTQYF,TGTGCCAGCGGAACTAGCGGGAGAGGAGATACGCAGTATTTT
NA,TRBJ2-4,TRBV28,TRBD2,CASTDSGGGKNIQYF,TGTGCCAGCACCGATAGCGGGGGGGGCAAAAACATTCAGTACTTC
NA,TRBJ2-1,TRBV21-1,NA,CASSIRRPGWNEQFF,TGTGCCAGCAGCATCCGCCGACCAGGTTGGAATGAGCAGTTCTTC
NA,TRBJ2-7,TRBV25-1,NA,CASSPSTVLLYEQYF,TGTGCCAGCAGTCCTTCGACGGTCCTCCTCTACGAGCAGTACTTC
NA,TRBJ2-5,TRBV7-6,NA,CASSMEVTETQYF,TGTGCCAGCAGCATGGAGGTCACAGAGACCCAGTACTTC
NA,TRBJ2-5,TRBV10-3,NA,CAISEAGLETQYF,TGTGCCATCAGTGAGGCGGGGCTGGAGACCCAGTACTTC
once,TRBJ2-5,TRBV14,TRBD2,CASSQVGKRTSGRQTQYF,TGTGCTAGCAGCCAAGTCGGGAAACGGACTAGCGGGCGACAGACCCAGTACTTC
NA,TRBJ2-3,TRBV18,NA,CASSPMGSTDTQYF,TGTGCCAGCTCACCAATGGGTAGCACAGATACGCAGTATTTT
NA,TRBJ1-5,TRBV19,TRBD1,CASSSPGQVENQPQHF,TGTGCCAGTAGTTCTCCTGGACAGGTAGAGAATCAGCCCCAGCATTTT
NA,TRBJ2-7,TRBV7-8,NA,CASSTGQGTREQYF,TGTGCCAGCAGCACCGGACAGGGGACTAGGGAGCAGTACTTC
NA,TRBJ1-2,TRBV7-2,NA,CASSPPPGQFNYGYTF,TGTGCCAGCAGCCCCCCCCCAGGACAGTTTAACTATGGCTACACCTTC
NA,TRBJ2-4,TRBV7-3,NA,CASIPQRPTLLHIQYF,TGTGCCAGCATCCCCCAGCGACCCACCTTGTTGCACATTCAGTACTTC
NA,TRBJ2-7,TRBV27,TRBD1,CASSSPGQGAREQYF,TGTGCCAGCAGTTCACCGGGACAGGGGGCGCGCGAGCAGTACTTC
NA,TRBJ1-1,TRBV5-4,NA,CASSLYSEAFF,TGTGCCAGCAGTCTGTACTCTGAAGCTTTCTTT
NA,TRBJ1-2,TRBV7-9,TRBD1,CASSSDRGGNYGYTF,TGTGCCAGCAGCTCCGACAGGGGAGGAAACTATGGCTACACCTTC
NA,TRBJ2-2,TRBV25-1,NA,CASSESPPGELFF,TGTGCCAGCAGTGAATCCCCCCCTGGGGAGCTGTTTTTT
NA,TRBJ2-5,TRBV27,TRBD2,CASSFRLAGGIQETQYF,TGTGCCAGCAGTTTCAGACTAGCGGGAGGTATCCAAGAGACCCAGTACTTC
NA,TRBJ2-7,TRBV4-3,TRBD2,CASSPLAVSSYEQYF,TGCGCCAGCAGCCCTCTAGCGGTGAGCTCCTACGAGCAGTACTTC
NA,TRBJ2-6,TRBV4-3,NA,CASSQDRTWEGAGANVLTF,TGCGCCAGCAGCCAAGATCGAACGTGGGAAGGGGCTGGGGCCAACGTCCTGACTTTC
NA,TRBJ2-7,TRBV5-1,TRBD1,CASSPRVGGQGASEQYF,TGCGCCAGCAGCCCCCGGGTAGGAGGACAGGGGGCGAGCGAGCAGTACTTC
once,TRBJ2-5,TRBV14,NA,CASSQDGRPQYF,TGTGCCAGCAGCCAAGACGGCCGGCCCCAGTACTTC
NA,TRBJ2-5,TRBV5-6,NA,CASSLILQTQYF,TGTGCCAGCAGCTTGATCCTGCAGACCCAGTACTTC
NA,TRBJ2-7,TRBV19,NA,CASRPGAVGDEQYF,TGTGCCAGCCGACCTGGTGCGGTGGGGGACGAGCAGTACTTC
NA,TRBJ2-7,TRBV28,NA,CASSPVQSHEQYF,TGTGCCAGCAGCCCTGTCCAGTCCCACGAGCAGTACTTC
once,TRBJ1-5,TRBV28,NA,CASSSGPLYSDQPQHF,TGTGCCAGCAGCTCCGGCCCTCTTTACTCGGATCAGCCCCAGCATTTT
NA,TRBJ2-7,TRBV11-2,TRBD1,CASSPVTGLTYEQYF,TGTGCCAGCAGCCCCGTGACAGGGCTGACCTACGAGCAGTACTTC
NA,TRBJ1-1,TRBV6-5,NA,CASSRANTEAFF,TGTGCCAGCAGTCGGGCGAACACTGAAGCTTTCTTT
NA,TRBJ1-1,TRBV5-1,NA,CASSLTGYGTEAFF,TGCGCCAGCAGCTTGACAGGGTATGGCACTGAAGCTTTCTTT
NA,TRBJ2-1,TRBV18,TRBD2,CASSPATSGSFYNEQFF,TGTGCCAGCTCACCAGCTACTAGCGGGAGTTTCTACAATGAGCAGTTCTTC
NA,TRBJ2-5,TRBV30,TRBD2,CAWRGGSRKTQYF,TGTGCCTGGAGGGGGGGGAGTCGGAAGACCCAGTACTTC
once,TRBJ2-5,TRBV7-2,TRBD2,CASSPGLAGGLTETQYF,TGTGCCAGCAGCCCCGGACTAGCGGGAGGGCTTACAGAGACCCAGTACTTC
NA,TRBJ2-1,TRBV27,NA,CASSSPARLKSSYNEQFF,TGTGCCAGCAGTTCCCCGGCCCGACTGAAGAGCTCCTACAATGAGCAGTTCTTC
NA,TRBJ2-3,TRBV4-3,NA,CASSQDLEQGTDTQYF,TGCGCCAGCAGCCAAGATTTGGAACAGGGCACCGATACGCAGTATTTT